A selection of T cell receptor beta chains follows, all from one sample in a study of Graves' ophthalmopathy and Graves' hyperthyroidism. MiXCR was run by TCRdb on the multiplex PCR reads, yielding one entry per CDR3 protein. Seen here are 150,000 to 200,000 distinct CDR3 sequences, 39% observed once, and the top ten hold roughly 8.9%. The sample consisted of peripheral blood. The source is a man aged 25 to 40 with Graves' ophthalmopathy. CDR3s include the opening cysteine and the closing phenylalanine or tryptophan. The D gene is left open where the match is weak. Size tells how often a clone was seen (once, few, many) or the class of an expanded clone, and some rows leave it out.

D gene: .
J gene: TRBJ1-1
V gene: TRBV20-1
clone size: .
CDR3 protein: CSAREEVTEAFF
CDR3 DNA: TGCAGTGCTAGAGAGGAGGTGACTGAAGCTTTCTTT

D gene: .
J gene: TRBJ1-2
V gene: TRBV15
clone size: .
CDR3 protein: CATSRVGKANYGYTF
CDR3 DNA: TGTGCCACCAGCAGAGTAGGAAAGGCTAACTATGGCTACACCTTC

D gene: .
J gene: TRBJ2-6
V gene: TRBV6-2/TRBV6-3
clone size: many
CDR3 protein: CASSYGISGANVLTF
CDR3 DNA: TGTGCCAGCAGTTACGGGATATCTGGGGCCAACGTCCTGACTTTC

D gene: .
J gene: TRBJ2-2
V gene: TRBV28
clone size: many
CDR3 protein: CASRTANTGELFF
CDR3 DNA: TGTGCCAGTCGGACAGCGAACACCGGGGAGCTGTTTTTT

D gene: .
J gene: TRBJ1-1
V gene: TRBV15
clone size: .
CDR3 protein: CATSRWTVDSEAFF
CDR3 DNA: TGTGCCACCAGCCGCTGGACAGTGGATAGTGAAGCTTTCTTT

D gene: TRBD2
J gene: TRBJ2-5
V gene: TRBV24-1
clone size: once
CDR3 protein: CATSVPSGRGLGETQYF
CDR3 DNA: TGTGCCACCAGTGTCCCTAGCGGGAGGGGCCTGGGGGAGACCCAGTACTTC

D gene: TRBD2
J gene: TRBJ2-7
V gene: TRBV20-1
clone size: .
CDR3 protein: CSARLPRGGTSTYEQYF
CDR3 DNA: TGCAGTGCTAGACTACCCCGGGGGGGAACCTCTACCTACGAGCAGTACTTC

D gene: TRBD1
J gene: TRBJ1-1
V gene: TRBV7-2
clone size: many
CDR3 protein: CASSTGQGPAFF
CDR3 DNA: TGTGCCAGCAGCACCGGACAGGGCCCGGCTTTCTTT

D gene: .
J gene: TRBJ1-2
V gene: TRBV12-3/TRBV12-4
clone size: .
CDR3 protein: CASSPRAEGGGYTF
CDR3 DNA: TGTGCCAGCAGCCCTCGAGCGGAGGGAGGCGGCTACACCTTC

D gene: TRBD1
J gene: TRBJ2-7
V gene: TRBV28
clone size: many
CDR3 protein: CASSWTGGTYEQYF
CDR3 DNA: TGTGCCAGCAGTTGGACAGGAGGTACCTACGAGCAGTACTTC

D gene: .
J gene: TRBJ2-7
V gene: TRBV7-8
clone size: .
CDR3 protein: CASSDGAAVYEQYF
CDR3 DNA: TGTGCCAGCAGCGATGGGGCTGCGGTCTACGAGCAGTACTTC

D gene: .
J gene: TRBJ2-5
V gene: TRBV7-2
clone size: .
CDR3 protein: CASSLGVGMLVGTQYF
CDR3 DNA: TGTGCCAGCAGCTTAGGTGTCGGGATGCTCGTTGGGACCCAGTACTTC

D gene: .
J gene: TRBJ1-1
V gene: TRBV11-2
clone size: few
CDR3 protein: CASSLGPMGEPMNTEAFF
CDR3 DNA: TGTGCCAGCAGCTTAGGACCGATGGGGGAGCCCATGAACACTGAAGCTTTCTTT

D gene: .
J gene: TRBJ2-7
V gene: TRBV6-2/TRBV6-3
clone size: .
CDR3 protein: CASSYDRRHEQYF
CDR3 DNA: TGTGCCAGCAGTTACGACAGGAGACACGAGCAGTACTTC

D gene: TRBD1
J gene: TRBJ2-7
V gene: TRBV28
clone size: many
CDR3 protein: CASSLRGLYSYEQYF
CDR3 DNA: TGTGCCAGCAGTTTAAGGGGGCTCTACTCCTACGAGCAGTACTTC

D gene: .
J gene: TRBJ2-7
V gene: TRBV6-5
clone size: once
CDR3 protein: CASSSDRNYEQYF
CDR3 DNA: TGTGCCAGCAGTTCGGACAGAAACTACGAGCAGTACTTC